This T cell receptor (beta chain) originates from a study of cytomegalovirus exposure and HLA in healthy donors listed by TCRdb under 2017. In the study overall: An earlier analysis of roughly 500 of the donors reported 250 to 300 Gb of sequence data and more than 90 million unique TCR beta sequences from about 180 million T cells. An early release that covered about 600 HLA-typed donors contained around 300 gigabases of sequencing data and tens of millions of unique TCR sequences. Of the 350 to 400 genotyped donors, approximately 83% fell in the genetic ancestry cluster associated with self-reported Caucasian donors. The study was designed to test whether signatures of past pathogen exposure could be identified by cataloging public T cell receptors. The study used immunosequencing to profile the T cell repertoires of around 600 subjects and linked those repertoires to cytomegalovirus serostatus. A separate validation cohort of more than 100 different subjects was used in addition to the roughly 700-subject first cohort. The study combined high-throughput TCR immunosequencing, statistical association of individual TCRs with disease status, and machine learning to predict cytomegalovirus infection status. A later analysis re-examined previously published TCR beta repertoires from just over 650 donors and added high-resolution HLA genotyping to investigate patterns of TCR occurrence. In the later analysis, no new phenotypic data were used to find candidate immune exposures; instead, reliance was placed on TCR beta sequences and their occurrence across donors. An earlier analysis of approximately 630 of the donors applied high-throughput TCR beta sequencing to assess whether each TCR beta V gene segment acted as functional or pseudogenic. Donor age, sex, ethnicity and CMV serostatus were compiled together with the repertoire data. In a later genetic analysis, genome-wide SNP genotypes for about three fifths of the 666 donors were used, and that subset was treated as a discovery cohort. Every discovery cohort repertoire had been produced on one sequencing platform. HLA typing included class I and class II loci at four-digit resolution. The number of donors typed differed by locus, with about 620-630 for A, B, C, DRB1 and DQB1, more than 500 for DQA1, 600 to 610 for DPA1, and 400 to 490 for DPB1. Because of strong linkage in the cohort, roughly five DR-DQ haplotypes were treated as single units for association and clustering. Among 300 to 500 genotyped donors of the cohort, an average of around 240,000 unique TCR beta nucleotide sequences was sequenced per donor, of which roughly 17% were non-productive. Overall results and qualifications from the work: A group of highly shared sequence variants was considered likely to be a technical artifact of the sequencing pipeline. Because HLA typing was unavailable for some donors at each locus, only the typed subset was used in association tests. The 87-base-pair reads could not distinguish some IMGT-functional V segments, including TRBV6-2 and TRBV6-3, so those segments were excluded. Immune exposure information for the cohort was limited to CMV serostatus. In a later genetic analysis, fewer N-insertions in productive TCRs were reported among donors in an Asian-associated ancestry cluster than the roughly 700-donor mean. The authors suggested that the approach could potentially be generalized to other disease states and immunological phenotypes. Strong co-occurrence of HLA alleles, especially DR and DQ, made assigning TCR associations to individual alleles difficult. Cytomegalovirus status was reported to be diagnosed by the classifier with high specificity and sensitivity in both the original and validation cohorts. Roughly uniform sequencing depth across donors was assumed in presence/absence analyses, although this assumption may not hold. A later analysis found that most CMV-associated TCR beta chains appeared HLA-restricted, with HLA associations seemingly driven largely by CMV exposure. Three of the identified cytomegalovirus-associated TCR beta chains were confirmed in vitro to be specific for cytomegalovirus antigens. Linkage disequilibrium might explain the correlated functional status among segregating V segments, but an unknown experimental factor could not be ruled out. Specific HLA alleles were associated with more than 15,000 TCR beta sequences at a false discovery rate of 0.05 in a later analysis. According to a later analysis, TCR association rates differed among HLA loci, with DRB1 alleles showing the most associated TCRs and HLA-C alleles showing the fewest. Because counts were too low, 15 to 20 rarely observed V segments, including chromosome 9 orphons, were left out of the earlier analysis of about 620 of the donors. While some public TCRs were present in many individuals, most TCR sequences turned up only very rarely across donors. A further reported finding was that TCR beta sequences accurately predicted the HLA-A and HLA-B alleles for most subjects in the first cohort. In an earlier analysis of approximately 590 of the donors, most TCR beta V segments appeared in productive rearrangements about 90% or about 30% of the time, broadly matching IMGT annotations. Compared with equally common non-associated chains, HLA-associated TCR beta chains in a later analysis were more clonally expanded and had lower generation probabilities. In a later genetic analysis, a missense DCLRE1C variant was associated with V-gene and J-gene trimming of TCR beta chains, and the association was replicated in an independent cohort. In this cohort, only TCR beta chains were sequenced, and detectable features were limited by the absence of alpha or paired-chain data. Several of the top co-occurrence clusters appeared to be linked to parvovirus B19, influenza, CMV and Epstein-Barr virus, according to a later analysis. The study listed 164 TCR beta chains as associated with cytomegalovirus.

The cohort consisted of 666 healthy bone marrow donors. At the time of sampling, every cohort member was nominally healthy, though immune exposures that went unrecorded were likely present. The donor tested CMV seropositive, placing the donor among the 289 seropositive members of the cohort. Each donor provided a peripheral blood sample, and peripheral blood mononuclear cells were used for TCR beta sequencing. The Qiagen DNeasy Blood Extraction Kit was used to extract genomic DNA from the blood cell samples. The library was generated by the immunoSEQ multiplex PCR assay. For the multiplex PCR, a mixture combining 60 forward primers for TCR Vbeta segments and 13 reverse primers for TCR Jbeta segments was used. Amplification of the CDR3 region of rearranged TCR beta genes was performed with a multiplex PCR assay on genomic DNA. Amplified TCR beta libraries were sequenced as 87-base-pair reads on the Illumina HiSeq System. The study's processing was this. In a later analysis, some 80 million unique TCR beta chains were counted across the 666 repertoires, and roughly 10 million of these chains were shared by at least two donors. Raw reads were error-corrected and collapsed into unique sequences by a nearest-neighbor algorithm in which closely related sequences were merged to remove PCR and sequencing errors. Alignment of CDR3 sequences to IMGT reference sequences was used to assign V, D and J gene segments. For a sequence to be retained, a match of at least six nucleotides was required to both a V gene segment and a J gene segment. Rearrangements were called productive when the CDR3 lacked stop codons and stayed in frame with V and J; all others were non-productive. CDR3 was defined according to IMGT convention as the region running from the second conserved V-encoded cysteine to the conserved J-encoded phenylalanine. In an earlier analysis of roughly 610 of the donors, sequences lacking an unambiguous match to a single V gene segment were excluded. In an earlier analysis of more than 500 of the donors, a V segment was called functional when productive rearrangements were above 56.7%, and segregating when the standard deviation between donors exceeded 5%. A statistical classification framework was developed to diagnose cytomegalovirus status using the catalog of TCR beta chain sequences. A later analysis assigned V and J genes by comparing TCR nucleotide sequences with IMGT/GENE-DB human TR gene sequences. In a later analysis, CDR3 sequences and most-parsimonious VDJ recombination scenarios were assigned using the TCRdist pipeline. In a later analysis, every TCR beta chain was defined by the combination of its CDR3 amino acid sequence and its V-gene family, and reads without a unique V-gene family were dropped. As a way to deal with suspected cross-contamination and a sequencing artifact, a later analysis dropped approximately 590 nucleotide sequences that were highly shared and had low generation probability. For each public chain, a later analysis derived a clonal expansion index from normalized ranks of inferred template counts within each repertoire. Generation probabilities in a later analysis came from a VDJ recombination model fitted to out-of-frame rearrangements, and those results were checked against IGoR. In a later analysis, TCR-TCR, TCR-HLA and TCR-CMV co-occurrence was scored with hypergeometric tests, and a repertoire-size bias correction was applied to TCR pairs. A later analysis estimated false discovery rates by permuting HLA or CMV assignments 20 times. In a later analysis, co-occurring TCRs were grouped using DBSCAN, and TCRdist sequence similarity was added for clustering within HLA-allele-positive subsets. Co-occurrence clustering excluded repertoires with fewer than 30,000 or more than 120,000 public chains, plus five with anomalous nucleotide sharing. This immuneACCESS table, as held by TCRdb, lists in-frame sequences with V and J called but not all clones. Of the missing ones, under half trace to an unresolved V gene in checked studies; the others have no known cause. V, J and clone size were drawn from that table, and D and trimming were deduced from the DNA. The sample's own table lists about 77,000 clones. Of the sample, approximately 13% is held by the ten largest clones.

In regard to this clone: It lacks a known antigen.

CDR1 and CDR2, looked up from the germline V gene, are MGHRA and YSYEKL. V trim: 1 base; J trim: 1 base; unmatched bases: 0. CDR3 length: 16 amino acids, cysteine to phenylalanine. Only CDR3 DNA is held: 48 bases, read in frame from base 1. The specimen sequenced was PBMCs. The source of this sequence is a man aged 45-65 years in good health and CMV-seropositive. The chain is assembled from TRBV4-1 and TRBJ2-2; TRBD1 aligns with 10 central bases. The DNA sequence is given as TGCGCCAGCAGCCAAGGGACAGGGGGGAACACCGGGGAGCTGTTTTTT. It codes for CASSQGTGGNTGELFF.